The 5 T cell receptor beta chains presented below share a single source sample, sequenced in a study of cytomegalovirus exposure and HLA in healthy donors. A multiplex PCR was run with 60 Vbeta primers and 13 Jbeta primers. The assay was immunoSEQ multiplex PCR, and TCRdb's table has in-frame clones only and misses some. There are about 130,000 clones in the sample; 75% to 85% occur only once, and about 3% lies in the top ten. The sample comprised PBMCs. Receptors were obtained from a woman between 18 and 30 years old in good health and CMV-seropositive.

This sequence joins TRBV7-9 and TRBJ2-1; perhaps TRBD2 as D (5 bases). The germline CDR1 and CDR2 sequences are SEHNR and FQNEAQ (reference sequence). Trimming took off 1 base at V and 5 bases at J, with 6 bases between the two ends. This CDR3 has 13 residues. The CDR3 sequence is CASSLDGNNEQFF. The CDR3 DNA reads TGTGCCAGCAGCTTAGACGGGAACAATGAGCAGTTCTTC.

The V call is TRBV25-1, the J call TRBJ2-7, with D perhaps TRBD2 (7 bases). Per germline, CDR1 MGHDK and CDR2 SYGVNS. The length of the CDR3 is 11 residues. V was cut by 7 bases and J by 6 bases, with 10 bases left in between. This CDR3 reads CASKGGLEQYF. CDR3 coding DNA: TGTGCCAGCAAGGGGGGGCTCGAGCAGTACTTC.

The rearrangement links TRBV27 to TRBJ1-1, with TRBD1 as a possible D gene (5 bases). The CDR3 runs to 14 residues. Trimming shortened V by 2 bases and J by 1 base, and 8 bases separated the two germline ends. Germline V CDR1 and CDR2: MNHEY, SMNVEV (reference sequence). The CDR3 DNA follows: TGTGCCAGCAGTTTAGGGGCTCCGAACACTGAAGCTTTCTTT. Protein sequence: CASSLGAPNTEAFF.

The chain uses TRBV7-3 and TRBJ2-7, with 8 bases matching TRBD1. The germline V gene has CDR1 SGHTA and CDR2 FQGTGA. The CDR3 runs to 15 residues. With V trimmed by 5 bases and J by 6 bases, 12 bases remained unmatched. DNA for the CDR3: TGTGCCAGCAGCCCGGCCGCGGGACAGGTGCTCGAGCAGTACTTC. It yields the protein CASSPAAGQVLEQYF.

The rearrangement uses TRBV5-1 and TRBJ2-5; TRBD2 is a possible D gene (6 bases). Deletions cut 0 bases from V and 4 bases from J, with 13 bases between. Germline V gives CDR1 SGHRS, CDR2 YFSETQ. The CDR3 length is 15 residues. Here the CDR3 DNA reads TGCGCCAGCAGCTTGGCGGGGGATAGGGGAGAGACCCAGTACTTC. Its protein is CASSLAGDRGETQYF.